This T cell receptor (beta chain) was recovered during a study of shared T cell receptors in the human thymus (TCRdb year 2021). Regarding the study in general: The study examined how the human thymus generates shared, self-reactive T-cell receptor alpha chains.

Relative to germline, V is missing 4 bases and J is missing 0 bases, with 18 bases of the junction outside any gene match. Counted from cysteine to phenylalanine, this CDR3 has 20 amino acids. The only DNA kept is the CDR3, 60 bases in frame from the first base. Per the germline V gene (reference sequence), LNHDA is the CDR1 and SQIVND is the CDR2. As regards this clone: There is no known antigen for this receptor. Base qualities are not provided; no much larger clone lies one nucleotide away.

The library was built by means of the immunoSEQ multiplex PCR assay. The clones in this table, taken by TCRdb from immuneACCESS, are in-frame only. Not every clone is retained; where verified, under half of the shortfall comes from an unresolved V gene, and the cause of the rest is unknown. This sample lists about 610,000 clones; around 87% were detected once. The ten biggest clones cover 0.01% of the sample. In addition, the sample was reused for a study of human thymus T cells. The second study also describes: Donors were immunologically healthy infants undergoing open corrective cardiac surgery for congenital heart defects in Finland. Thymus tissue was collected as surgical resects that were removed during corrective cardiac surgery. V and J gene segment usage appeared biased in both thymic and peripheral blood repertoires. Highly overlapping thymic TCR repertoires among unrelated individuals were reported in the related research. TCR alpha and beta repertoires from under 10 infant thymus samples and a few related peripheral blood samples were characterized in the study. The cohort included over five male and two female infants, with donor ages spanning 7 to 244 days. After being mechanically released from the tissue, thymocytes were kept at -70 degrees C in pellets of about 8.5-32 million cells. A QIAsymphony instrument was used to extract genomic DNA from the frozen cell pellets. The immunoSEQ multiplex PCR assay was used to amplify the TCRB and TCRAD loci from a standardized amount of quality-controlled genomic DNA. The V(D)J region was spanned by amplicons of a length sufficient to cover the CDR3 and to identify V and J genes. Through the commercial immunoSEQ service, the amplicons were sequenced on an Illumina platform. Primer bias and sequencing errors were corrected as previously described, and TCRAD and TCRB were defined on the basis of the IMGT database. The repertoires were analysed using immunoSEQ Analyzer 3.0 and VDJTools for basic statistics, V/J segment usage, diversity estimates, rarefaction and pairwise overlap. Diversity was estimated using the Chao1, ChaoE, Efron-Thisted, Shannon and inverse Simpson indices, and was also estimated on datasets down-sampled to the size of the smallest sample. For repertoire overlap, CDR3 nucleotide sequence, V gene and J gene had to match strictly, and clustering was done by Jaccard-based multidimensional scaling. Thymus samples yielded on average roughly 800,000 unique TCRB clonotypes, compared with 80,000 to 85,000 from blood samples.

Input material: thymocytes. This TCR was recovered from a boy under three years old with a congenital heart defect. Donor details come from another sample of the same person, matched by shared clones. This chain is built from TRBV19 and TRBJ1-1; 9 bases in the junction line up with TRBD1. The sequenced DNA is TGTGCCAGTAGTAGCGGAGACCTAACGGGACAGGGCAATATGAACACTGAAGCTTTCTTT. It specifies CASSSGDLTGQGNMNTEAFF. Where the CDR3 stops, the reference TRBV19 and TRBJ1-1 genes take over; the full variable domain is DGGITQSPKYLFRKEGQNVTLSCEQNLNHDAMYWYRQDPGQGLRLIYYSQIVNDFQKGDIAEGYSVSREKKESFPLTVTSAQKNPTAFYLCASSSGDLTGQGNMNTEAFFGQGTRLTVV.